Listed here are 19 T cell receptor beta chains from one sample, sequenced in a study of regulatory T cells in long-lasting Graves disease. Both iRepertoire HTBI primers and Arm-PCR of CDR3 regions were used to build the TCR beta libraries. TCRdb re-analysed the multiplex PCR reads in MiXCR, keeping a single row per CDR3 protein. The repertoire holds 510,000 or so distinct CDR3 sequences, with about 11% as singletons. Time point in this sample: newly diagnosed GD, antithyroid drugs for less than 3 months. The authors made the TCR library using RNA they extracted from PBMCs. In addition, the sample was reused for a study of T cells in Graves' hyperthyroidism and ophthalmopathy.

The sequencing here drew on peripheral blood mononuclear cells (PBMCs), taken at new diagnosis, from a patient treated with antithyroid drugs. The receptor source for this set is a woman aged 30 to 39 with Graves disease.

This chain links TRBV2 with TRBJ1-5; D is unclear. V gave up 4 bases and J gave up 4 bases, with 8 bases separating them. CDR3 size: 13 residues. Germline CDR1 is SNHLY and CDR2 is FYNNEI. The CDR3 spells CASSGPINQPQHF. For the CDR3, the DNA is TGTGCCAGCAGTGGCCCAATAAATCAGCCCCAGCATTTT.

This clonotype was seen ten or more times. CDR3 bases: TGTGCCAGCAGTTATCGGACGGGAGGGCCCGGTGAAGAGACCCAGTACTTC. Protein product: CASSYRTGGPGEETQYF. The gene calls are TRBV6-2 or TRBV6-3 and TRBJ2-5; 8 bases align to TRBD2. The CDR3 consists of 17 residues. CDR1 and CDR2 (germline): MNHEY, SVGEGT. The V and J ends lost 3 bases and 3 bases, in that order; junction bases with no gene match: 12.

The chain couples TRBV7-9 to TRBJ2-7; 10 positions match TRBD1. Unmatched junction bases numbered 5, after V lost 4 bases and J lost 2 bases. The CDR3 loop spans 15 amino acids. Germline V gene data show CDR1 as SEHNR and CDR2 as FQNEAQ (reference sequence). CDR3 in DNA: TGTGCCAGCAGCTCTACGGACAGGGGGGCCTACGAGCAGTACTTC. Protein: CASSSTDRGAYEQYF.

In its sample, this clonotype was seen a few times. This sequence joins TRBV6-1 and TRBJ1-3; 8 bases line up with TRBD1. Trimming at V came to 0 bases and at J to 3 bases, leaving 7 bases not matched to a gene. Per germline, CDR1 MNHNS and CDR2 SASEGT. The length of the CDR3 is 17 residues. The CDR3 region has the DNA TGTGCCAGCAGTGAAGCGGCAGGGGGCAAATTTGGAAACACCATATATTTT. This encodes CASSEAAGGKFGNTIYF.

The chain combines TRBV30 with TRBJ2-7; no reliable D call. V lost 0 bases to trimming and J lost 2 bases, with 14 bases between them. This CDR3 has 15 residues. Germline V gene sequence: CDR1 GTSNPN, CDR2 SVGIG (reference sequence). CDR3 sequence reads: CAWSVARRGPYEQYF. The CDR3 region has the DNA TGTGCCTGGAGTGTTGCGCGCCGCGGACCCTACGAGCAGTACTTC.

This clonotype has only a few counts. V is TRBV11-2 and J is TRBJ1-1; D ambiguous. The germline V and J ends were trimmed by 1 base and 0 bases, with 9 bases remaining between them. This CDR3 has 15 amino acids. CDR1 SGHAT and CDR2 FQNNGV come from the germline V gene. The CDR3 nucleotides read TGTGCCAGCAGCTTAGGGTATTCAATGAACACTGAAGCTTTCTTT. It specifies CASSLGYSMNTEAFF.

A few counts support this clonotype. Written as DNA, the CDR3 is TGTGCCAGCAGTTTAGGACAGGTCCCGTTCTCGTCCCAGCATTTT. Amino acids: CASSLGQVPFSSQHF. This chain connects TRBV28 to TRBJ1-5; TRBD1 matches at 7 bases. Per the germline V gene, CDR1 is MDHEN and CDR2 is SYDVKM. This CDR3 is 15 amino acids long. J lost 11 bases, V lost 2 bases, and 12 bases had no gene match.

The V and J genes are TRBV29-1 and TRBJ2-7; 7 bases map to TRBD2. After removal of 6 bases from V and 3 bases from J, the junction contained 8 bases not matched to a gene. This CDR3 region has 13 residues. Germline lookup yields CDR1 SQVTM and CDR2 ANQGSEA. CDR3 region: CSVGTKKLYEQYF. As DNA, the CDR3 is TGCAGCGTCGGGACTAAAAAGCTCTACGAGCAGTACTTC.

Ten or more counts support this clonotype. The chain links TRBV19 to TRBJ2-1; 11 bases align to TRBD2. The CDR3 extends over 15 amino acids. Germline loops: CDR1 LNHDA, CDR2 SQIVND (reference sequence). The trim removed 6 bases at V and 8 bases at J, leaving 9 bases unmatched. The CDR3 DNA reads as TGTGCCAGTAGCCAAACTAGCGGGAGTTTCCATGAGCAGTTCTTC. The encoded protein is CASSQTSGSFHEQFF.

In regard to this clonotype: It is likely a read error: a sequence one base away is far more abundant. The chain is built from TRBV6-1 and TRBJ1-1; the D gene is possibly TRBD1 (5 bases). V lost 5 bases and J 0 bases, leaving 25 bases between the germline ends. CDR1 is MNHNS and CDR2 is SASEGT in the germline V gene. The CDR3 is made up of 19 amino acids. For the CDR3, the DNA is TGTGCCAGCAGTCCAAACAACAGGCCAAGGGAAGAGATGAACACTGAAGCTTTCTTT. Encoded protein: CASSPNNRPREEMNTEAFF.

This clonotype showed up many times. The chain has TRBV18 and TRBJ1-1; no firm D call. CDR1 and CDR2 from the germline V gene are KGHSH and LQKENI. Trimming cost V 3 bases and J 1 base, with 6 bases left between them. This CDR3 contains 13 residues. CDR3: CASSPHKNTEAFF. CDR3 DNA: TGTGCCAGCTCACCTCATAAGAACACTGAAGCTTTCTTT.

For this clonotype: This may be a read error: a much more frequent sequence differs by one nucleotide. The gene calls are TRBV20-1 and TRBJ2-3; 7 bases are a match to TRBD2. Germline V CDR1 and CDR2: DFQATT, SNEGSKA (reference sequence). V shed 6 bases, J shed 2 bases, and the junction held 5 bases outside the gene matches. The CDR3 spans 13 residues. CDR3 coding DNA: TGCAGTGCAACCGGGACTACCACAGATACGCAGTATTTT. It translates to CSATGTTTDTQYF.

The chain combines TRBV5-1 with TRBJ2-7; D could derive from TRBD1 or TRBD2 (5 bases each). V was trimmed by 0 bases and J by 3 bases, leaving 13 bases between them. This CDR3 is 15 amino acids long. Germline values: CDR1 SGHRS, CDR2 YFSETQ. CDR3 protein: CASSLGGGFHYEQYF. In nucleotides, the CDR3 is TGCGCCAGCAGCTTGGGGGGCGGGTTCCACTACGAGCAGTACTTC.

This clonotype was seen more than once but under ten times. The CDR3 is CASSPPPGTLNIQYF. In nucleotides, the CDR3 is TGTGCCAGCTCCCCCCCCCCCGGGACTTTAAACATTCAGTACTTC. The genes are TRBV18 and TRBJ2-4, with D tentatively TRBD2 (6 bases). The V and J ends lost 6 bases and 6 bases respectively, with 18 bases between them. Germline CDR1 reads KGHSH; CDR2 reads LQKENI. The CDR3 loop spans 15 amino acids.

This clonotype has more than one count but fewer than ten. The chain is built from TRBV19 and TRBJ1-5; TRBD1 matches at 8 bases. V lost 6 bases to trimming and J lost 5 bases; unmatched junction nucleotides: 12. Germline CDR1 is LNHDA and CDR2 is SQIVND (reference sequence). The CDR3 spans 16 residues. The CDR3 DNA follows: TGTGCCAGTAGAAACTTTGACAGGGGCTTATATCAGCCCCAGCATTTT. Encoded protein: CASRNFDRGLYQPQHF.

Only a few counts were recorded for this clonotype. The J gene is TRBJ1-1, the V gene TRBV13; no firm D call. Germline V gene data show CDR1 as PRHDT and CDR2 as FYEKMQ (reference sequence). The V end lost 5 bases, the J end lost 4 bases, and 14 bases lay between the germline ends. This CDR3 is 14 amino acids long. Here the CDR3 reads CASSPQELGTEAFF. DNA of the CDR3: TGTGCCAGCAGCCCGCAGGAATTGGGCACTGAAGCTTTCTTT.

This chain uses TRBV7-9 with TRBJ1-4; D not resolved. This CDR3 comprises 13 residues. Germline V gives CDR1 SEHNR, CDR2 FQNEAQ (reference sequence). The V and J ends lost 1 base and 7 bases respectively, with 7 bases between them. CDR3 in DNA: TGTGCCAGCAGCTTAGATCCAGTTGAAAAACTGTTTTTT. Its translation is CASSLDPVEKLFF.

This rearrangement joins TRBV11-3 to TRBJ2-2; D gene ambiguous. This CDR3 is 13 amino acids long. Germline V gene lookup returns CDR1 SGHNT and CDR2 YENEEA. With 6 bases removed from V and 3 bases from J, the gap between germline ends came to 8 bases. CDR3 sequence (DNA): TGTGCCAGCAGTCCTACTTACACCGGGGAGCTGTTTTTT. As protein: CASSPTYTGELFF. Looking up the rest from reference TRBV11-3 and TRBJ2-2 gives the full variable domain: EAGVVQSPRYKIIEKKQPVAFWCNPISGHNTLYWYLQNLGQGPELLIRYENEEAVDDSQLPKDRFSAERLKGVDSTLKIQPAELGDSAVYLCASSPTYTGELFFGEGSRLTVL.

This clonotype was seen ten or more times. V gene TRBV20-1 combines with J gene TRBJ1-1, with 9 bases fitting TRBD1. Germline loops: CDR1 DFQATT, CDR2 SNEGSKA (reference sequence). Trimming removed 7 bases from V and 5 bases from J; junction bases left unmatched: 14. The CDR3 consists of 15 residues. CDR3 residues: CSVRAAGQGVTEAFF. The CDR3, as DNA: TGCAGTGTTAGGGCGGCGGGACAGGGTGTGACTGAAGCTTTCTTT.